This TCR beta chain was sequenced during a study of cytomegalovirus exposure and HLA in healthy donors. Background on the study: Of all 400 or so donors who were genotyped, around 82% belonged to the Caucasian-associated ancestry cluster.

Primers for the PCR totalled 60 Vbeta and 13 Jbeta. The data were produced by immunoSEQ multiplex PCR, yet TCRdb's version contains in-frame clones alone and is incomplete. The sample has approximately 190,000 clones, roughly 80% seen once. Remarks on this clone: Its antigen is still unknown.

Study findings and constraints: A later analysis showed HLA-associated TCR beta chains outstripping equally common others in clonal expansion. V- and J-gene trimming in TCR beta was tied to a missense DCLRE1C variant by an analysis performed later.

In germline, CDR1 is SGHRS, CDR2 YFSETQ. The ends lost 4 bases at V and 7 bases at J; junction bases unmatched: 8. The CDR3 runs to 15 residues. V gene TRBV5-1 combines with J gene TRBJ1-4; 9 positions agree with TRBD1. The source is a young woman in good health and CMV-seropositive. What was sequenced was PBMCs. CDR3 DNA: TGCGCCAGCAGCGTTCCGGGACAGGGCCCTGAAAAACTGTTTTTT. Translation gives CASSVPGQGPEKLFF.